The clone carrying this T cell receptor beta chain was recorded many times. Its antigen is still unknown. There are 14 residues in the CDR3. With 8 bases clipped from V and 0 bases from J, the junction kept 5 bases outside the gene matches. The germline CDR1 and CDR2 sequences are MRHNA and SNTAGT. The use of genomic DNA as template underpinned the TCR beta VDJ and CDR3 profiling. TCRdb itself ran the reads through MiXCR, one entry per CDR3 protein. This table has about 210,000 distinct CDR3 sequences, around 60% appearing once. The data were obtained in a study of CD8+CD57+ T cells in acquired aplastic anemia. About the research overall: An average of 3.2 ug of DNA was obtained from sorted CD4+ and CD8+ cells. Healthy donor sequencing depth: 10 million to 10.8 million CD4+, roughly 12 million CD8+ reads.

Broader study findings: In common between the patients and the controls were some 28 CD8+ CDR3 sequences.

Sequenced input: sorted CD4+, CD8+, or CD8+CD57+ T cells (not recorded which) from PBMCs. V usage is TRBV6-4 and J usage is TRBJ2-3; 7 bases fit TRBD2. This sequence originates from a human donor in good health. The CDR3 spells CASSPSGSTDTQYF. The CDR3 nucleotides read TGTGCCAGCTCCCCTAGCGGCAGCACAGATACGCAGTATTTT.